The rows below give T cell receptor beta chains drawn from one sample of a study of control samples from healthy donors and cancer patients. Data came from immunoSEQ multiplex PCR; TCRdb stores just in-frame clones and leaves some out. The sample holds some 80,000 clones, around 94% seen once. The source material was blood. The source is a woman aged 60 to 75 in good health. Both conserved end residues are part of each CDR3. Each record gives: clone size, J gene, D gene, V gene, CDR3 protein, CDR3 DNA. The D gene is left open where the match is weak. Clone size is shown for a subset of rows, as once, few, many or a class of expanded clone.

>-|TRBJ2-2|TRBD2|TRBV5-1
CASSFTSGRSGELFF
TGCGCCAGCAGCTTCACTAGCGGGAGGTCCGGGGAGCTGTTTTTT
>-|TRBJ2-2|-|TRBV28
CASSFSGVAVPGELFF
TGTGCCAGCAGTTTTTCTGGGGTAGCGGTCCCCGGGGAGCTGTTTTTT
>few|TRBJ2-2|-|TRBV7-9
CASSNSYSGNGGELFF
TGTGCCAGCAGCAACTCTTATTCGGGGAATGGCGGGGAGCTGTTTTTT
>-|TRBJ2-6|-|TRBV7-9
CASSFRNSGANVLTF
TGTGCCAGCAGCTTCCGGAACTCTGGGGCCAACGTCCTGACTTTC
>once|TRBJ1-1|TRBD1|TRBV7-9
CASSPRTGDTEAFF
TGTGCCAGCAGCCCCCGGACAGGGGACACTGAAGCTTTCTTT
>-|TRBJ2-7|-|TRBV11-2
CASSLDRVRGYEQYF
TGTGCCAGCAGCTTAGATCGAGTCAGGGGTTACGAGCAGTACTTC
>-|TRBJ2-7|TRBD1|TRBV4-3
CASSQGTGRYEQYF
TGCGCCAGCAGCCAAGGGACAGGGCGGTACGAGCAGTACTTC
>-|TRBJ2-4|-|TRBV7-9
CASSSLPRRPKNIQYF
TGTGCCAGCAGCTCCCTCCCCCGGAGGCCAAAAAACATTCAGTACTTC
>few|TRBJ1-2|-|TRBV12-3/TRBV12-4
CASESFMGNRYTF
TGTGCCAGCGAGAGTTTTATGGGGAATCGCTACACCTTC
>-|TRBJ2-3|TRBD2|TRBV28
CASVAGGSTDTQYF
TGTGCCAGCGTGGCGGGAGGGAGCACAGATACGCAGTATTTT
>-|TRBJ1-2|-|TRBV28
CATGQGRTNYGYTF
TGTGCCACCGGCCAGGGGCGAACTAACTATGGCTACACCTTC
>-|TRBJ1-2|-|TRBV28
CASSSHMGQGSYGYTF
TGTGCCAGCAGTTCACACATGGGACAAGGTAGCTATGGCTACACCTTC
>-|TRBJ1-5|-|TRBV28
CASSSGGSFYSNQPQHF
TGTGCCAGCAGTTCGGGGGGCAGTTTTTATAGCAATCAGCCCCAGCATTTT
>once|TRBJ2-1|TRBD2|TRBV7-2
CASSLGASGRAINEQFF
TGTGCCAGCAGCTTAGGGGCTAGCGGGAGGGCCATCAATGAGCAGTTCTTC
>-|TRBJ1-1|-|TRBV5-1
CASRPGTGGRAFF
TGCGCCAGCAGACCAGGGACCGGGGGTCGAGCTTTCTTT
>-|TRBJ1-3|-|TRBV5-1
CASSLAGPRSGNTIYF
TGCGCCAGCAGCTTGGCCGGGCCTAGATCTGGAAACACCATATATTTT
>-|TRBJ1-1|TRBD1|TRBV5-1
CASSWGQGHTEAFF
TGCGCCAGCAGCTGGGGACAGGGTCACACTGAAGCTTTCTTT
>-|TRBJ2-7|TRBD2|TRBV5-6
CASSSLAGGYEQYF
TGTGCCAGCAGCAGTCTAGCGGGAGGCTACGAGCAGTACTTC
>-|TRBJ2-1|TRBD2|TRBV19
CASRTSGRLSYNEQFF
TGTGCCAGTAGGACTAGCGGGAGGCTTTCCTACAATGAGCAGTTCTTC
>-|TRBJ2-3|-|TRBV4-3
CASSRGSTDTQYF
TGCGCCAGCAGCCGCGGCTCCACAGATACGCAGTATTTT
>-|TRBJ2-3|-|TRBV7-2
CASSLVAASEDTQYF
TGTGCCAGCAGCTTAGTGGCGGCTAGTGAAGATACGCAGTATTTT
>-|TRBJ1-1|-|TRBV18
CASSPGPAGLTEAFF
TGTGCCAGCTCACCAGGTCCGGCAGGGCTCACTGAAGCTTTCTTT
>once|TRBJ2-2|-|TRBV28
CASSPASLDTGELFF
TGTGCCAGCAGCCCGGCGAGCCTTGACACCGGGGAGCTGTTTTTT
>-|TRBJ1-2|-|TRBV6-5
CASGVLNYGYTF
TGTGCCAGCGGGGTACTCAACTATGGCTACACCTTC
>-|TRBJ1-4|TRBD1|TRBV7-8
CASSLRVTGGSNSNEKLFF
TGTGCCAGCAGCCTTAGAGTGACAGGGGGGTCAAATAGTAATGAAAAACTGTTTTTT
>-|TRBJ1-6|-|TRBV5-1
CASSLRGGSYNSPLHF
TGCGCCAGCAGCTTGCGTGGGGGTTCCTATAATTCACCCCTCCACTTT
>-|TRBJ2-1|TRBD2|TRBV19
CASGGTGGRREQFF
TGTGCCAGTGGCGGTACGGGCGGGAGGAGGGAGCAGTTCTTC
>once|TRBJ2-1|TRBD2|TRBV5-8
CASSHKRDQYNEQFF
TGTGCCAGCAGCCACAAGCGGGACCAATACAATGAGCAGTTCTTC
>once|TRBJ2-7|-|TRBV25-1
CASSDHYEQYF
TGTGCCAGCAGTGATCACTACGAGCAGTACTTC
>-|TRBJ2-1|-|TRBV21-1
CASSLGDEQFF
TGTGCCAGCAGCCTCGGGGATGAGCAGTTCTTC
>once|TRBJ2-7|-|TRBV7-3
CASSLSKITPYEQYF
TGTGCCAGCAGCTTAAGTAAGATTACCCCCTACGAGCAGTACTTC
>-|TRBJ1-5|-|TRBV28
CASSFLSNQPQHF
TGTGCCAGCAGTTTTCTTAGCAATCAGCCCCAGCATTTT
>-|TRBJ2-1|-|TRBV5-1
CASSDTGFYNEQFF
TGCGCCAGCAGCGATACAGGTTTCTACAATGAGCAGTTCTTC
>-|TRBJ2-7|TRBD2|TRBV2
CASSLKRGSGEQYF
TGTGCCAGCAGCCTAAAGCGGGGGAGTGGCGAGCAGTACTTC
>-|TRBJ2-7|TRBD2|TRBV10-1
CASSEGTSMDEQYF
TGCGCCAGCAGTGAGGGGACTAGTATGGACGAGCAGTACTTC
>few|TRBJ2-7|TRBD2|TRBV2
CASSPGTSGYEQYF
TGTGCCAGCAGTCCCGGGACTAGCGGCTACGAGCAGTACTTC
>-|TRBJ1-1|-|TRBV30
CAWTLGRAVTEAFF
TGTGCCTGGACGCTGGGGAGGGCGGTCACTGAAGCTTTCTTT
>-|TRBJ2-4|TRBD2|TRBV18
CASSPRLAVSAKNIQYF
TGTGCCAGCTCACCGCGACTAGCGGTCAGCGCCAAAAACATTCAGTACTTC
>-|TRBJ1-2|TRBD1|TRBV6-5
CASRPPQGRSDGYTF
TGTGCCAGCAGACCCCCACAGGGGAGGAGCGACGGCTACACCTTC
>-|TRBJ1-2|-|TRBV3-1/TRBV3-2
CASSQDAGIGYTF
TGTGCCAGCAGCCAAGATGCGGGAATAGGCTACACCTTC
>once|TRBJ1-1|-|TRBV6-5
CASSYSREIGNTEAFF
TGTGCCAGCAGTTACTCTCGGGAGATTGGTAACACTGAAGCTTTCTTT
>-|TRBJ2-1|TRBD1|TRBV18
CASTDRGREGEQFF
TGTGCCAGCACGGACAGGGGGCGGGAGGGTGAGCAGTTCTTC
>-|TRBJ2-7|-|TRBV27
CASSLLFGSSYEQYF
TGTGCCAGCAGTTTACTTTTCGGCAGCTCCTACGAGCAGTACTTC
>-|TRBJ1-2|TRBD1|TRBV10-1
CASSEDQGGVYGYTF
TGCGCCAGCAGTGAGGACCAGGGGGGTGTCTATGGCTACACCTTC
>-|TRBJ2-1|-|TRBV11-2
CASSLGPSRGNEQFF
TGTGCCAGCAGCTTAGGCCCCAGCAGGGGCAATGAGCAGTTCTTC
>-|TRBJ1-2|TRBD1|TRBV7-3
CASSWDRGRDGYTF
TGTGCCAGCAGCTGGGACAGGGGCCGGGATGGCTACACCTTC
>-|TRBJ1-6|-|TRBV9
CASSAGRNYNSPLHF
TGTGCCAGCAGCGCGGGACGGAACTATAATTCACCCCTCCACTTT
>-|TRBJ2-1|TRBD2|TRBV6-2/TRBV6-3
CASSYSVSSGGEQFF
TGTGCCAGCAGTTACTCGGTCTCTAGCGGGGGTGAGCAGTTCTTC
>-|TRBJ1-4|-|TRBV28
CASTSQQGQLFF
TGTGCCAGCACCTCGCAACAGGGTCAACTGTTTTTT
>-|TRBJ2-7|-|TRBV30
CAWSVKVLEQYF
TGTGCCTGGAGTGTAAAGGTACTCGAGCAGTACTTC
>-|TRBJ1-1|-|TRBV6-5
CASSYSDRFAATAFF
TGTGCCAGCAGTTACTCCGATAGGTTCGCGGCGACGGCTTTCTTT
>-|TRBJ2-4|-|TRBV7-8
CASTLKGGSRSKNIQYF
TGTGCCAGCACCTTGAAGGGGGGGAGCCGCTCAAAAAACATTCAGTACTTC
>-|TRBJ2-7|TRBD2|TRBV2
CASRKIAGISYEQYF
TGTGCCAGCAGGAAAATAGCGGGAATCTCCTACGAGCAGTACTTC
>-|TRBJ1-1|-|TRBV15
CATSRRTERAFF
TGTGCCACCAGCAGACGGACAGAAAGAGCTTTCTTT
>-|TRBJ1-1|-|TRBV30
CAWSGGIHMNTEAFF
TGTGCCTGGAGTGGAGGTATCCATATGAACACTGAAGCTTTCTTT